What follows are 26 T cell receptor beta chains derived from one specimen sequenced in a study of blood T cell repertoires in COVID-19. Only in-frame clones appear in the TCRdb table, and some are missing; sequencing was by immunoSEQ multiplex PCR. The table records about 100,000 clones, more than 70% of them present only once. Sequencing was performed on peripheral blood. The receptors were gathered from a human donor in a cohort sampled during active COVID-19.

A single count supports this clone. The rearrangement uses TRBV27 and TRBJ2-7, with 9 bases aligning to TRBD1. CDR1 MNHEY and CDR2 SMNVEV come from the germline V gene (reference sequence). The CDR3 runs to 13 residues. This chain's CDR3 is CASGTGIFYEQYF. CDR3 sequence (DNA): TGTGCTTCTGGGACAGGGATTTTCTACGAGCAGTACTTC.

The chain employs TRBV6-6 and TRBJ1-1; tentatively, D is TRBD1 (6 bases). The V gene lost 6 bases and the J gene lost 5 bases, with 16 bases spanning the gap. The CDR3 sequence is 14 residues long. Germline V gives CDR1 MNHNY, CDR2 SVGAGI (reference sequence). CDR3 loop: CASRTGTQRTEAFF. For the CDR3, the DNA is TGTGCCAGCAGAACCGGGACACAAAGGACTGAAGCTTTCTTT.

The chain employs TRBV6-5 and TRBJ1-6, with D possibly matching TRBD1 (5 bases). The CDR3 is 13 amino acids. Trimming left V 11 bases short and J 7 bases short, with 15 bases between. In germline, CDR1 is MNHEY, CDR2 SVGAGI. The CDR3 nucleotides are TGTGCCGGAGGGGCACGGCAAAATTCACCCCTCCACTTT. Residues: CAGGARQNSPLHF.

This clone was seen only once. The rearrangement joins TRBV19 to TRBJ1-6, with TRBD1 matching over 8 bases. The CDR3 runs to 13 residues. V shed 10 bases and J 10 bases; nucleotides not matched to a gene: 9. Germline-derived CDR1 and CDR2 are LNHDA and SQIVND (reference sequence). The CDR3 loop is CATGQGFTSPLHF. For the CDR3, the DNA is TGTGCCACCGGACAGGGTTTTACCTCACCCCTCCACTTT.

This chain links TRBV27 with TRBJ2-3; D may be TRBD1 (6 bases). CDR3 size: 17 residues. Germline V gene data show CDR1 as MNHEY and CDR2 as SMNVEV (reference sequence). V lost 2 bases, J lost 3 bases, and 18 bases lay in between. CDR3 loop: CASSLGGAVLGTDTQYF. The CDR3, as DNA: TGTGCCAGCAGTTTAGGGGGCGCAGTTCTTGGGACAGATACGCAGTATTTT.

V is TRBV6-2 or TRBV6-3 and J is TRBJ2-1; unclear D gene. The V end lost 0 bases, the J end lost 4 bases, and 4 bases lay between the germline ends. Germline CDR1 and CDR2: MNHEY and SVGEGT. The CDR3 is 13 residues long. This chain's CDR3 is CASSYSAYNEQFF. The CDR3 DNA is TGTGCCAGCAGTTACTCGGCATACAATGAGCAGTTCTTC.

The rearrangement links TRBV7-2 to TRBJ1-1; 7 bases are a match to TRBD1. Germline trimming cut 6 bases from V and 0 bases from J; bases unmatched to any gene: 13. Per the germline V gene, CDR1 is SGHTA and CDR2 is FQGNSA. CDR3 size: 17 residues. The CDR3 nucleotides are TGTGCCAGCAGTCCGCCTTACGGGACAGCCATGAACACTGAAGCTTTCTTT. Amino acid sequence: CASSPPYGTAMNTEAFF.

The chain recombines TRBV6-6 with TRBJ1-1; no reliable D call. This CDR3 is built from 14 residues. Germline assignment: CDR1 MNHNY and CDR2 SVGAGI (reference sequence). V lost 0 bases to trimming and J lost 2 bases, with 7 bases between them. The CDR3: CASSYSGSNTEAFF. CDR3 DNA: TGTGCCAGCAGTTACTCGGGCTCAAACACTGAAGCTTTCTTT.

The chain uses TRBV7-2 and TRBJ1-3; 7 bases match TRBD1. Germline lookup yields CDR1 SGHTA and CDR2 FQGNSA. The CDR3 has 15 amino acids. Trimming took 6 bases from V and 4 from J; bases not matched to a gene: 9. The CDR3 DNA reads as TGTGCCAGCAGGATAGACAGGGTAGCCGGAAACACCATATATTTT. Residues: CASRIDRVAGNTIYF.

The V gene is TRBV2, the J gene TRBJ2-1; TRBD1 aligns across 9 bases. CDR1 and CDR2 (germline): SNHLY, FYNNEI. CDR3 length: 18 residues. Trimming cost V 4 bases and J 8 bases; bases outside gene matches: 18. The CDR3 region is CASSAGTGYSGEVDEQFF. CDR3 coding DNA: TGTGCCAGCAGTGCTGGGACAGGGTATTCGGGAGAAGTCGATGAGCAGTTCTTC.

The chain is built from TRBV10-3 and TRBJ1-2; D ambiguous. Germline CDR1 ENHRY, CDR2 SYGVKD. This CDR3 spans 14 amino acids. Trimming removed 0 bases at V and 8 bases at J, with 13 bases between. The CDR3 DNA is TGTGCCATCAGTGAGTCATTGACTATCTCCGGCTACACCTTC. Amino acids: CAISESLTISGYTF.

The CDR3 sequence: CASSLTSYEQYF. The DNA for the CDR3 is TGTGCCAGCAGCCTAACGTCCTACGAGCAGTACTTC. The chain uses TRBV28 and TRBJ2-7; no reliable D call. The CDR3 has 12 amino acids. Germline V gene sequence: CDR1 MDHEN, CDR2 SYDVKM. Trimming removed 6 bases from V and 1 base from J, with 7 bases in between.

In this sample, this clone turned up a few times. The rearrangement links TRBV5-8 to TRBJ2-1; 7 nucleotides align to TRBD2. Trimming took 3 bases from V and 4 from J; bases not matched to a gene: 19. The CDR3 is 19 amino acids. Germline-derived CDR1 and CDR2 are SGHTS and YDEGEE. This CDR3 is CASSSYIPGLTIQYNEQFF. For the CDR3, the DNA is TGTGCCAGCAGCTCTTACATCCCGGGACTAACGATTCAATACAATGAGCAGTTCTTC.

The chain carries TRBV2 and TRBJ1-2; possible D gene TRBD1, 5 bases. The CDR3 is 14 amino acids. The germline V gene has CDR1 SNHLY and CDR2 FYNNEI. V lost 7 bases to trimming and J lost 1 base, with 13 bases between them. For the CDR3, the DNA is TGTGCCAGCACCCCTCAGGGTTTTAACTATGGCTACACCTTC. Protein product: CASTPQGFNYGYTF.

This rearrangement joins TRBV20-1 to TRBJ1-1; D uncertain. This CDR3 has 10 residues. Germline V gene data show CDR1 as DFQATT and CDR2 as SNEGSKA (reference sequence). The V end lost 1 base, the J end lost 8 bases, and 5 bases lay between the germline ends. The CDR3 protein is CSARAREAFF. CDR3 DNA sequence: TGCAGTGCTAGAGCTAGAGAAGCTTTCTTT.

In DNA, the CDR3 is TGTGCCAGCACCGAGAGGGTCTCTAGCACAGATACGCAGTATTTT. It yields the protein CASTERVSSTDTQYF. This rearrangement joins TRBV2 to TRBJ2-3; D perhaps matches TRBD2 (5 bases). CDR3 length: 15 amino acids. The germline gives CDR1 SNHLY, CDR2 FYNNEI. V gave up 7 bases and J gave up 0 bases, with 14 bases separating them. The whole variable domain, filled in from reference TRBV2 and TRBJ2-3, reads EPEVTQTPSHQVTQMGQEVILRCVPISNHLYFYWYRQILGQKVEFLVSFYNNEISEKSEIFDDQFSVERPDGSNFTLKIRSTKLEDSAMYFCASTERVSSTDTQYFGPGTRLTVL.

The CDR3 region has the DNA TGTGCCTGGATTCCGTCTTGGCGGGAGTTCAATGAGCAGTTCTTC. Encoded protein: CAWIPSWREFNEQFF. The chain carries TRBV30 and TRBJ2-1; 7 bases agree with TRBD2. The CDR3 is 15 amino acids. Germline V gene data show CDR1 as GTSNPN and CDR2 as SVGIG (reference sequence). V lost 4 bases to trimming and J lost 6 bases; unmatched junction nucleotides: 12.

DNA for the CDR3: TGTGCCAGCTCACACCCGGAGGTAAACTATGGCTACACCTTC. Amino acid sequence: CASSHPEVNYGYTF. The chain links TRBV18 to TRBJ1-2; D remains ambiguous. The CDR3 contains 14 residues. Germline values: CDR1 KGHSH, CDR2 LQKENI. Between the trimmed V and J ends, which lost 4 bases and 2 bases, there was a span of 11 bases.

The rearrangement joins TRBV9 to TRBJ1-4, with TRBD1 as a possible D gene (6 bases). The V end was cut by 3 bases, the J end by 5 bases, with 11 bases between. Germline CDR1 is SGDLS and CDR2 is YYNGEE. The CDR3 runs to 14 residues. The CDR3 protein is CASSEQGGNEKLFF. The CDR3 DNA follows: TGTGCCAGCAGCGAACAGGGCGGAAATGAAAAACTGTTTTTT.

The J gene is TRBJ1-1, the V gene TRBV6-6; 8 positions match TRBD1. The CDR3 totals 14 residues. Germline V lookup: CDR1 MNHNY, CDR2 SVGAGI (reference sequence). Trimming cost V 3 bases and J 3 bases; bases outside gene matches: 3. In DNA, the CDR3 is TGTGCCAGCAGTTATCAGGGGGCAGACACTGAAGCTTTCTTT. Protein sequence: CASSYQGADTEAFF.

In DNA form, the CDR3 reads TGTGCCAGCAGCTTAGTAGGCAGGGGAAGCTACGAGCAGTACTTC. This translates into CASSLVGRGSYEQYF. The chain joins TRBV7-9 to TRBJ2-7; the D gene is possibly TRBD1 (6 bases). The germline V gene encodes CDR1 SEHNR and CDR2 FQNEAQ (reference sequence). V was pared by 1 base and J by 3 bases, with 13 bases between. This CDR3 is 15 amino acids long.

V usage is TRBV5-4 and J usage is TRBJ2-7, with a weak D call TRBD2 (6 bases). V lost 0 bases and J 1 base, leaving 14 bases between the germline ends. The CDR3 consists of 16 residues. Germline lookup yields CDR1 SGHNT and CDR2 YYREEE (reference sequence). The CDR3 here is CASSLDGGFRSYEQYF. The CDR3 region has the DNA TGTGCCAGCAGCTTGGATGGGGGGTTTAGATCCTACGAGCAGTACTTC. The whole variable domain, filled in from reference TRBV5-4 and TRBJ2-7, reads ETGVTQSPTHLIKTRGQQVTLRCSSQSGHNTVSWYQQALGQGPQFIFQYYREEENGRGNFPPRFSGLQFPNYSSELNVNALELDDSALYLCASSLDGGFRSYEQYFGPGTRLTVT.

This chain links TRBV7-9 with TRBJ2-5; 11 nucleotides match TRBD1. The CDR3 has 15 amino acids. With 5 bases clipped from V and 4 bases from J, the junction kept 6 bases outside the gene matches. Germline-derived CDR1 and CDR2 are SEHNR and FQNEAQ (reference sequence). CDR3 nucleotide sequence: TGTGCCAGCAGCGCAACGGACAGGGGGCGAGAGACCCAGTACTTC. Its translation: CASSATDRGRETQYF.

The CDR3 DNA reads as TGTGCCAGCAGCGTAGGTCCCCAGGGGATCTCTGGAAACACCATATATTTT. This encodes CASSVGPQGISGNTIYF. The chain has TRBV9 and TRBJ1-3; perhaps TRBD1 as D (6 bases). Trimming took 0 bases from V and 0 from J, leaving 13 bases between them. The CDR3 consists of 17 residues. Germline V gene data show CDR1 as SGDLS and CDR2 as YYNGEE.

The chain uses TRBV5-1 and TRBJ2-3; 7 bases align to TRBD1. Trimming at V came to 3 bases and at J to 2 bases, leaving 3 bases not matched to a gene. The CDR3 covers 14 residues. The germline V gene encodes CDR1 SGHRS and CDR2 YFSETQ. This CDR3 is CASSYGQVTDTQYF. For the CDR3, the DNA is TGCGCCAGCAGCTACGGACAGGTCACAGATACGCAGTATTTT.

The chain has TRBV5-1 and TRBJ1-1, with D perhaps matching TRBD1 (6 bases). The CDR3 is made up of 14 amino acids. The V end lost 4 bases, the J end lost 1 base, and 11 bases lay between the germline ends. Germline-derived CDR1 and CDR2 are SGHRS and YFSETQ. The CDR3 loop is CASSERTANTEAFF. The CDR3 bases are TGCGCCAGCAGCGAGAGGACAGCGAACACTGAAGCTTTCTTT.